The following is a T cell receptor (beta chain) sequence with its context. Its antigen is unknown. Within one base of it there is no much larger clone, and no base qualities were kept. These data originate in a study of blood T cell repertoires in COVID-19 (dated by TCRdb to 2018 to 2020). Background for the entire study: The collaborator samples originated in the United States, Italy and Spain and spanned the acute and convalescent phases of COVID-19. The material from the prospective study consisted of cDNA or gDNA derived from T cells, B-cell-depleted T cells, or PBMCs. Subjects who had been exposed to COVID-19, were actively infected with it, or had recovered from it provided the deeply sampled blood TCRbeta repertoires that made up the dataset. The repertoires were released in a freely available public database meant as a resource for research on the immune response to SARS-CoV-2. The samples were drawn from two sources: the first 160 participants of the ongoing ImmuneRACE study, and 950 to 1,500 subjects contributed by 6 global collaborators. Nearly every sample came with metadata listing a de-identified subject ID, COVID-19 status, age in years and sex. Where available, HLA class I and class II types were obtained from metadata supplied by the sample provider rather than from assay-based typing.

TCRbeta CDR3 regions were amplified from genomic DNA using the immunoSEQ Assay, a bias-controlled multiplex PCR. Concerning the study's data processing: Within the assay, amplification of reference gene primers was used to estimate how many nucleated cells each sample contained. Sequence reads were collapsed and filtered to measure the absolute abundance of every unique TCRbeta CDR3 rearrangement. Productive Simpson clonality was computed per sample as the square root of Simpson's diversity index over productive rearrangements. TCRdb provides this immuneACCESS table in a form limited to in-frame rearrangements. Some clones are lacking; in checked studies, under half of them reflect an unresolved V gene, and why the rest are absent is not known. V, J and clone size reflect that table, while D and trimming were determined from the DNA. This sample gives around 170,000 clones in total; 86% of them show up just once. The ten largest clonotypes hold approximately 2.9% of the sample.

Relative to germline, V is missing 3 bases and J is missing 5 bases, with 13 bases of the junction outside any gene match. CDR1 SGHNT and CDR2 YYREEE were looked up in the germline V gene (reference sequence). Counted from cysteine to phenylalanine, this CDR3 has 17 amino acids. Left in the record is the CDR3 DNA by itself, 51 bases read in frame from the first base. Here is what the overall study found, with its caveats: How much clinical and demographic metadata was included differed by source and by participant, and the metadata was provided uncurated.

Each collaborating institution followed its own protocols to collect whole blood in K2EDTA tubes. For TCRbeta analysis, collaborator samples were shipped as frozen whole blood, as isolated PBMCs, or as DNA extracted from either sample type. Material: peripheral blood. The sequence derives from a woman between 25 and 40 years old with active or convalescent COVID-19. The V and J genes are TRBV5-4 and TRBJ2-3; TRBD2 matches 9 bases in the middle. Here is the DNA: TGTGCCAGCAGCTCTGGAGTCCGCGGGGGGGCTGTAGATACGCAGTATTTT. Its protein reads: CASSSGVRGGAVDTQYF.